This TCR beta chain comes out of a study of cytomegalovirus exposure and HLA in healthy donors. Profiled with immunoSEQ multiplex PCR; TCRdb holds only in-frame clones, not every one. The repertoire holds under 300,000 clones, 65% to 90% seen once, with more than 0.8% in the top ten. From the approximately 110-subject validation cohort, which was separate from the approximately 720-subject first cohort, the donors were drawn. Germline assignment: CDR1 KGHSH and CDR2 LQKENI. This CDR3 has 16 residues. V gave up 4 bases and J gave up 2 bases; unmatched junction bases: 5. The genes are TRBV18 and TRBJ2-5; TRBD2 matches 12 bases. The clonotype originates from a woman between 18 and 29 years old in good health and CMV-seronegative. The sample was PBMCs. CDR3 in amino acids: CASSRAGTSGQETQYF. Written as DNA, the CDR3 is TGTGCCAGCTCACGAGCCGGGACTAGCGGGCAAGAGACCCAGTACTTC.